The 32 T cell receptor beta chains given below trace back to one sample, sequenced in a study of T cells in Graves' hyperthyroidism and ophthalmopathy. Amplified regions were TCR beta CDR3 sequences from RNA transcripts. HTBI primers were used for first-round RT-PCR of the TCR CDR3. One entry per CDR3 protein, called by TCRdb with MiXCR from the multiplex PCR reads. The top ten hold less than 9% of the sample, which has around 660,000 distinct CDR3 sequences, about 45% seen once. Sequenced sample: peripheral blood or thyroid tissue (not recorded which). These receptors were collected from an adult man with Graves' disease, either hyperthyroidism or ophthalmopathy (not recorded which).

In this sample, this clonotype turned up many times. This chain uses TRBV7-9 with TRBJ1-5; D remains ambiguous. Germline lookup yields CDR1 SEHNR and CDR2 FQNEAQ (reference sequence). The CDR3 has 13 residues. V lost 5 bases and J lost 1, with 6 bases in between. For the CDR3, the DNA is TGTGCCAGCAGCCCGACCAGCAATCAGCCCCAGCATTTT. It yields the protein CASSPTSNQPQHF.

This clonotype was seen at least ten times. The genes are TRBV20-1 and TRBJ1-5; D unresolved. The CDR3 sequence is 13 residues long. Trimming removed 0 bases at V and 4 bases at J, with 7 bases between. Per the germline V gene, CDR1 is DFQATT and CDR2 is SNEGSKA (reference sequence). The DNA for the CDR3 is TGCAGTGCTAGAGATCTGGGGAATCAGCCCCAGCATTTT. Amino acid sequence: CSARDLGNQPQHF.

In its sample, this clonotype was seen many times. CDR3 region: CASSYSRALHQPQHF. CDR3 sequence (DNA): TGTGCCAGCAGTTACTCAAGGGCCCTACATCAGCCCCAGCATTTT. The rearrangement joins TRBV6-6 to TRBJ1-5; D ambiguous. V was shortened by 0 bases and J by 5 bases, with 11 bases between the two germline ends. The CDR3 contains 15 residues. The germline CDR1 and CDR2 sequences are MNHNY and SVGAGI (reference sequence).

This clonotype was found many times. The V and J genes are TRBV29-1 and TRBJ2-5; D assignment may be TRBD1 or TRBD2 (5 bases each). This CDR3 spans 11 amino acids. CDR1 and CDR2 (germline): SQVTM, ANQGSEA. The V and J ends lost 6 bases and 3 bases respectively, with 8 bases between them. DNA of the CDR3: TGCAGCGTGGAGGACAAAGAGACCCAGTACTTC. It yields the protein CSVEDKETQYF.

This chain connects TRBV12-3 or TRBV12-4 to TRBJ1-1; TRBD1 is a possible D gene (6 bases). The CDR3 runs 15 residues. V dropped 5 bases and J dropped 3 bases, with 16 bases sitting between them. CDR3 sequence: CASSPLDSHYTEAFF. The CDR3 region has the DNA TGTGCCAGCAGTCCCCTGGACAGTCATTACACTGAAGCTTTCTTT.

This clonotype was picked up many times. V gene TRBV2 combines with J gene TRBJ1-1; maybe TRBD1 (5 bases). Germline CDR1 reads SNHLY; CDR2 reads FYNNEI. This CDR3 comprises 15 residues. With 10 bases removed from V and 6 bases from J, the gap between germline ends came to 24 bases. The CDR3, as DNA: TGTGCCACTCGGTCTGGGGGTCGGGTGGACCCTGAAGCTTTCTTT. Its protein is CATRSGGRVDPEAFF. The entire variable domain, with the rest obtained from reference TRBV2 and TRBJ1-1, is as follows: EPEVTQTPSHQVTQMGQEVILRCVPISNHLYFYWYRQILGQKVEFLVSFYNNEISEKSEIFDDQFSVERPDGSNFTLKIRSTKLEDSAMYFCATRSGGRVDPEAFFGQGTRLTVV.

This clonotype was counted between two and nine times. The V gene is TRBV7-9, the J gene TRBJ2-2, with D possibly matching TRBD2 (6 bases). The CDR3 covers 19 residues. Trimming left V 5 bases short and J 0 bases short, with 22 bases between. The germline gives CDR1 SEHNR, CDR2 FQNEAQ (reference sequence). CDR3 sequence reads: CASSDPRRGTSSNTGELFF. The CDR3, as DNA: TGTGCCAGCAGCGATCCTCGACGGGGGACGTCCTCGAACACCGGGGAGCTGTTTTTT.

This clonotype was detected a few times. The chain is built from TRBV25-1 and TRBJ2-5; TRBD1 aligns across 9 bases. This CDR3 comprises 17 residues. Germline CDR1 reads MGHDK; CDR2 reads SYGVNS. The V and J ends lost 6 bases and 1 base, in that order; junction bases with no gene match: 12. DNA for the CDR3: TGTGCCAGCAGCTTGGCCGGACAGGGGAGATCCCAAGAGACCCAGTACTTC. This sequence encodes CASSLAGQGRSQETQYF.

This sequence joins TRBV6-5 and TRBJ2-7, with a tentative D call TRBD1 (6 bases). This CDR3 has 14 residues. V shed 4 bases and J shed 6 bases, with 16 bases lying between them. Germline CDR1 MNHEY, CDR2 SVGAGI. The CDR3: CASSLGQAVGEQYF. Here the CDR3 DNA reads TGTGCCAGCAGTTTGGGACAAGCGGTCGGCGAGCAGTACTTC.

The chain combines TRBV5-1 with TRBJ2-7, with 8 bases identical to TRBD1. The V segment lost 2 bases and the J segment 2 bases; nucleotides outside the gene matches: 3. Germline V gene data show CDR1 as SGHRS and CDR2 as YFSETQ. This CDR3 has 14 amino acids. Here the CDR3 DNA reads TGCGCCAGCAGCTTACAGGGGGTCACCTACGAGCAGTACTTC. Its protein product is CASSLQGVTYEQYF.

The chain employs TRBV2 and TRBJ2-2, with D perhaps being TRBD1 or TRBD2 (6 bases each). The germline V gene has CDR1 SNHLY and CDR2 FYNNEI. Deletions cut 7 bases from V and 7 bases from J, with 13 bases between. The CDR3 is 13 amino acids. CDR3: CASKSGASGELFF. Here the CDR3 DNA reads TGTGCCAGCAAGTCGGGGGCGAGCGGGGAGCTGTTTTTT.

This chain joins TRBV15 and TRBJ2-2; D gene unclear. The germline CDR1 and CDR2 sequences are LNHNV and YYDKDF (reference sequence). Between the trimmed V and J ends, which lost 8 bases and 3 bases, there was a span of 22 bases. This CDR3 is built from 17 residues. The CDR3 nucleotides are TGTGCCACCGCTCTCAAGGGATTTCTTCGTGACACCGGGGAGCTGTTTTTT. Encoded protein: CATALKGFLRDTGELFF.

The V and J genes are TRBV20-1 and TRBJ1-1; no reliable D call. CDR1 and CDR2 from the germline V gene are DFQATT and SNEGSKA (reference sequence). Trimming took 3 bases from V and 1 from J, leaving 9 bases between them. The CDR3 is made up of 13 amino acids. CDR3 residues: CSASLQKNTEAFF. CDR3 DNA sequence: TGCAGTGCTAGTTTACAGAAGAACACTGAAGCTTTCTTT.

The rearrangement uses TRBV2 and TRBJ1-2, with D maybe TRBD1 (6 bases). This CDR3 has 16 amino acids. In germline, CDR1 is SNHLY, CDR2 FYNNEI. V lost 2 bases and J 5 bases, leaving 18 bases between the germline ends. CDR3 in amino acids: CASSELGAGGDYGYTF. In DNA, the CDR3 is TGTGCCAGCAGTGAACTGGGGGCGGGCGGGGATTATGGCTACACCTTC.

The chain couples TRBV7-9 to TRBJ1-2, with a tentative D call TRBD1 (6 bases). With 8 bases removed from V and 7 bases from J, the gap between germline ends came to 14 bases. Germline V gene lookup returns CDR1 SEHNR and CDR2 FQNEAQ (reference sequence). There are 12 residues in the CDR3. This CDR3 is CASSTWTAGYTF. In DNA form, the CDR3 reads TGTGCCAGCTCAACGTGGACAGCTGGCTACACCTTC.

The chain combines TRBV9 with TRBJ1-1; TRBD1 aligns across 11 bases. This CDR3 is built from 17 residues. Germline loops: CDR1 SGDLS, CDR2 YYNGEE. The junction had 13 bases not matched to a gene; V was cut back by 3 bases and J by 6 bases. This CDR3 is CASSAGARTGGEAEAFF. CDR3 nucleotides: TGTGCCAGCAGCGCCGGAGCCAGGACAGGGGGCGAAGCTGAAGCTTTCTTT.

CDR3 region: CSVERQGRGYTF. DNA for the CDR3: TGCAGCGTCGAAAGACAGGGGCGAGGCTACACCTTC. The chain has TRBV29-1 and TRBJ1-2, with 8 bases lining up with TRBD1. Germline V gene data show CDR1 as SQVTM and CDR2 as ANQGSEA. The length of the CDR3 is 12 residues. With V trimmed by 6 bases and J by 8 bases, 8 bases remained unmatched.

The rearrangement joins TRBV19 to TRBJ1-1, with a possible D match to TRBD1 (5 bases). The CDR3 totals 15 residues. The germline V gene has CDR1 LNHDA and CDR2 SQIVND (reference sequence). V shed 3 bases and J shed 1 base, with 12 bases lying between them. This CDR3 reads CASSIGHTENTEAFF. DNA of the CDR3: TGTGCCAGTAGTATCGGACACACAGAGAACACTGAAGCTTTCTTT. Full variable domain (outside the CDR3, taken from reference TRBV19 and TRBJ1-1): DGGITQSPKYLFRKEGQNVTLSCEQNLNHDAMYWYRQDPGQGLRLIYYSQIVNDFQKGDIAEGYSVSREKKESFPLTVTSAQKNPTAFYLCASSIGHTENTEAFFGQGTRLTVV.

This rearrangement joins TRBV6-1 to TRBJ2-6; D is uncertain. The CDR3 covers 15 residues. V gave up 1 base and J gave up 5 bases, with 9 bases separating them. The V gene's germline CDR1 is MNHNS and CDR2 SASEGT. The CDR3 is CASSEDGARANVLTF. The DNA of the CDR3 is TGTGCCAGCAGTGAAGATGGTGCCAGGGCCAACGTCCTGACTTTC.

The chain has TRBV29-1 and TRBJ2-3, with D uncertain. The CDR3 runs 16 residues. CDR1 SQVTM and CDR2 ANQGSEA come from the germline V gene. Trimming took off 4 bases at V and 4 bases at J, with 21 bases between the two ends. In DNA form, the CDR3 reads TGCAGCGTTGGAGACAAGTTGAACCCTAGGCCAGATACGCAGTATTTT. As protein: CSVGDKLNPRPDTQYF.

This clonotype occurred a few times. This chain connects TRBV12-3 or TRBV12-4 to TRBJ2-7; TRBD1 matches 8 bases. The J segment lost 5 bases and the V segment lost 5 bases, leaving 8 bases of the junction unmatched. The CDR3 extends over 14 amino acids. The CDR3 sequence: CASSQTGAKHEQYF. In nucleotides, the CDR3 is TGTGCCAGCAGTCAGACAGGGGCTAAGCACGAGCAGTACTTC.

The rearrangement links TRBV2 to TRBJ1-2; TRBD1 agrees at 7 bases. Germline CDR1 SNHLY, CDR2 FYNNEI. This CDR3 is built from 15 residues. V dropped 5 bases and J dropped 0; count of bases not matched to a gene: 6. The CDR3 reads CASSLGDSPNYGYTF. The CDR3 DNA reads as TGTGCCAGCAGTTTAGGGGACAGTCCTAACTATGGCTACACCTTC.

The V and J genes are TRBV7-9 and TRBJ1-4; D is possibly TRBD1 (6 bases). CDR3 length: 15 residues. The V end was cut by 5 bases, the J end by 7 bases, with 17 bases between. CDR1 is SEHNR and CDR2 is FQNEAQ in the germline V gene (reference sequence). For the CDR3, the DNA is TGTGCCAGCAGCCCCACAGGGCTTCTCACTGAAAAACTGTTTTTT. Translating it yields CASSPTGLLTEKLFF.

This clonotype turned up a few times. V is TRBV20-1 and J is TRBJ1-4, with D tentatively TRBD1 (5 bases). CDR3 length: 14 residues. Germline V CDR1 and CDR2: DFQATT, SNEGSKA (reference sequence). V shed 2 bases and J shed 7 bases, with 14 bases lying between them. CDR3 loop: CSARMTVNIEKLFF. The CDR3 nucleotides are TGCAGTGCTAGAATGACAGTAAATATTGAAAAACTGTTTTTT.

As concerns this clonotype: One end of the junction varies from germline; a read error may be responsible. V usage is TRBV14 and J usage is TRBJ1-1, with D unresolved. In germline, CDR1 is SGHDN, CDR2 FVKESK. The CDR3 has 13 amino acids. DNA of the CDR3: TGTGCCAGCAACCAAGCCCGGTTGTCGGCAGCTTTCTTT. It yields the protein CASNQARLSAAFF.

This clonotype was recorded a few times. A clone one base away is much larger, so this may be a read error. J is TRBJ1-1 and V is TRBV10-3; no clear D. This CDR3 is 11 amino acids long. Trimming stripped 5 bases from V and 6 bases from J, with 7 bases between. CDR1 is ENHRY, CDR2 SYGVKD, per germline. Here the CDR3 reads CAISSNPEAFF. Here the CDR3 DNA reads TGTGCCATCAGTTCGAATCCTGAAGCTTTCTTT.

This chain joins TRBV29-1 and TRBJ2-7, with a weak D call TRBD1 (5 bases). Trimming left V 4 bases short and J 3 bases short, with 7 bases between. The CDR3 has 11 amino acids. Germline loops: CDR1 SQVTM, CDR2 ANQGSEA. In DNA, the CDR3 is TGCAGCGTTGCAGGGTTCTACGAGCAGTACTTC. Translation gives CSVAGFYEQYF.

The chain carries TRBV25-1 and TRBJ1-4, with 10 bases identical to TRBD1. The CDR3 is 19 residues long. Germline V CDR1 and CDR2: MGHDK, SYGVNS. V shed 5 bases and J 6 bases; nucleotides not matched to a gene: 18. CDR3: CASSPRDRGRWGIYEKLFF. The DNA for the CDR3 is TGTGCCAGCAGTCCCAGGGACAGGGGCCGGTGGGGTATATATGAAAAACTGTTTTTT.

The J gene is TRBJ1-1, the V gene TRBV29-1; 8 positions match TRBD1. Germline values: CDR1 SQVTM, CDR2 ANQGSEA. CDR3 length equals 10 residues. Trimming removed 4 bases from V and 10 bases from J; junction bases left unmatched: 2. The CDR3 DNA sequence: TGCAGCGTTGCACAGGGGGGAGCTTTCTTT. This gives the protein CSVAQGGAFF.

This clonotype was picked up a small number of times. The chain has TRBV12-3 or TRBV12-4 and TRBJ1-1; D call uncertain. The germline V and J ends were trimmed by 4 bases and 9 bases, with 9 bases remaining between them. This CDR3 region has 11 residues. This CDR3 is CASSSSRKAFF. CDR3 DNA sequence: TGTGCCAGCAGTTCCTCGAGAAAAGCTTTCTTT.

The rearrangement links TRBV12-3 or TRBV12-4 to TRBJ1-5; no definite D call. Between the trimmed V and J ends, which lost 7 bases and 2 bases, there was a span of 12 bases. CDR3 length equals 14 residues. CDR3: CASTRVLGNQPQHF. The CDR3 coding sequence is TGTGCCAGCACACGGGTGCTAGGCAATCAGCCCCAGCATTTT.

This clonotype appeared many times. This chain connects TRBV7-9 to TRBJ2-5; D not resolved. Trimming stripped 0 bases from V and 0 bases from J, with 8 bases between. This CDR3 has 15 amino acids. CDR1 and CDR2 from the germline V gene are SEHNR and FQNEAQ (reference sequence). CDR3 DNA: TGTGCCAGCAGCTTAGCCGTCAGCCACCAAGAGACCCAGTACTTC. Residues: CASSLAVSHQETQYF.